The 4 T cell receptor beta chains below come from one sample, sequenced in a study of a mutant IDH1 vaccine in newly diagnosed glioma. Specified time point: week 11, during vaccination. Vaccination comprised doses that each held 300 ug of mutant IDH1 20-mer peptide, plus topical imiquimod. Assay: immunoSEQ multiplex PCR; the TCRdb copy retains only in-frame clones and omits some. The profile covers around 62,000 clones, with about 89% appearing a single time and more than 1.5% taken by the ten largest. Their antigen targets remain unknown. The input for sequencing was PBMCs, taken from a glioma patient whose treatment included an IDH1 peptide vaccine. These receptors were taken from a man in his forties or fifties with glioma.

The chain recombines TRBV19 with TRBJ1-3; D ambiguous. Germline CDR1 LNHDA, CDR2 SQIVND (reference sequence). The CDR3 totals 15 residues. V lost 5 bases and J lost 0, with 11 bases in between. This chain's CDR3 is CASSGRRYSGNTIYF. CDR3 nucleotides: TGTGCCAGTAGTGGTCGACGTTACTCTGGAAACACCATATATTTT.

The J gene is TRBJ2-1, the V gene TRBV27; 7 nucleotides agree with TRBD1. Germline CDR1 and CDR2: MNHEY and SMNVEV (reference sequence). The CDR3 loop spans 15 amino acids. The ends lost 6 bases at V and 0 bases at J; junction bases unmatched: 5. This CDR3 is CASRTGSRSYNEQFF. The CDR3 DNA is TGTGCCAGCAGGACAGGGTCCCGCTCCTACAATGAGCAGTTCTTC.

This clone appeared a few times. J is TRBJ1-2 and V is TRBV5-4, with TRBD1 matching 9 bases. V was pared by 9 bases and J by 5 bases, with 8 bases of the junction left unmatched. The CDR3 is made up of 13 amino acids. Germline values: CDR1 SGHNT, CDR2 YYREEE (reference sequence). The CDR3, as DNA: TGTGCCACCGGGGACAGGGATTCGTATGGCTACACCTTC. Its protein is CATGDRDSYGYTF. The full variable domain, completed using reference TRBV5-4 and TRBJ1-2, is ETGVTQSPTHLIKTRGQQVTLRCSSQSGHNTVSWYQQALGQGPQFIFQYYREEENGRGNFPPRFSGLQFPNYSSELNVNALELDDSALYLCATGDRDSYGYTFGSGTRLTVV.

The rearrangement links TRBV6-1 to TRBJ2-2; D is perhaps TRBD1 (5 bases). CDR1 and CDR2 (germline): MNHNS, SASEGT. This CDR3 is built from 14 residues. V dropped 6 bases and J dropped 4 bases, with 12 bases sitting between them. The DNA of the CDR3 is TGTGCCAGCAGGATCGCAAGGGGCACCGGGGAGCTGTTTTTT. Protein sequence: CASRIARGTGELFF.